This TCR beta chain was captured in a study of blood T cell repertoires in COVID-19. Study information: Acute-phase and convalescent COVID-19 samples originated in the United States, Italy and Spain. T cells, B-cell-depleted T cells, or PBMCs supplied cDNA or gDNA.

In the original analysis: Amplified reference gene primers provided the basis for estimating nucleated cell counts. Produced via immunoSEQ multiplex PCR; TCRdb's table is partial and in-frame only. That table supplies the V and J calls and clone size; D and trimming were determined from the DNA. The sample lists 300,000 to 350,000 clones, roughly 86% occurring once. V lost 4 bases, J lost 4 bases, and 19 bases lay in between. Germline V gene sequence: CDR1 MNHNY, CDR2 SVGAGI (reference sequence). The CDR3 is 16 residues long. Seattle participants joined during active infection and were tracked over time.

The specimen sequenced was peripheral blood. J is TRBJ2-5 and V is TRBV6-6, with a weak D call TRBD1 (6 bases). This clonotype was sampled from a man aged 25-45 years with COVID-19, enrolled during active disease. CDR3 bases: TGTGCCAGCAGTTTTGGGACACCGGCCTTGGGAGAGACCCAGTACTTC. Its protein product is CASSFGTPALGETQYF.